What follows is one T cell receptor (beta chain) and its context. Measured with immunoSEQ multiplex PCR; TCRdb has only the in-frame clones, and not every one. The sample includes 120,000 or so clones, 85% to 90% of them seen just once. This specimen belongs to a study of blood T cell repertoires in COVID-19. Study-wide context: Nucleic acid was either cDNA or gDNA, and it came from T cells, B-cell-depleted T cells, or PBMCs.

Germline V gene data show CDR1 as KGHDR and CDR2 as SFDVKD. The CDR3 is 17 residues long. Germline trimming cut 5 bases from V and 0 bases from J; bases unmatched to any gene: 7. This rearrangement joins TRBV24-1 to TRBJ1-5; 9 bases map to TRBD1. The source is a human donor in a cohort sampled during active COVID-19. The sample taken for sequencing was peripheral blood. The CDR3 loop reads CATSVYRGLNSNQPQHF. CDR3 DNA: TGTGCCACCAGTGTTTACAGGGGGCTGAATAGCAATCAGCCCCAGCATTTT.